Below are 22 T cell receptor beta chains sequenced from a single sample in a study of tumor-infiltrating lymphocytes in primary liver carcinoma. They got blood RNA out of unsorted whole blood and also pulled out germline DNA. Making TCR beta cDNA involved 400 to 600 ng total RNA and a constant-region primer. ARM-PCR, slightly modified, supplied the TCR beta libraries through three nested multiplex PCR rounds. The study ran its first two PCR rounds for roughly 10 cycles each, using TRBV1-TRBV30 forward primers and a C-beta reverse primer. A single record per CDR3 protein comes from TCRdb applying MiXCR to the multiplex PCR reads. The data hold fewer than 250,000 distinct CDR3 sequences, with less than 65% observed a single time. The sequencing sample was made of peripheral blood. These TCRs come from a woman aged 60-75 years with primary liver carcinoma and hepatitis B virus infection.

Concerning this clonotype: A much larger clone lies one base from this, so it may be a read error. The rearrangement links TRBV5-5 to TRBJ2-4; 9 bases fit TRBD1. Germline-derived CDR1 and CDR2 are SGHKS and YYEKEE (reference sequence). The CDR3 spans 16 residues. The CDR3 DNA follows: TGTGCCAGCGGCTTGCGGGGTGATGGACAGGGGAACATTCAGTACTTC. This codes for CASGLRGDGQGNIQYF.

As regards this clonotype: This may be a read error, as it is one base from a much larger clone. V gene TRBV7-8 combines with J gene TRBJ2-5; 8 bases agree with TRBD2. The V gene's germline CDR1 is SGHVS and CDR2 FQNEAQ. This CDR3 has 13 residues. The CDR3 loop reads CVSRIGLAKTQYF. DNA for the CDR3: TGTGTCAGCAGGATCGGACTAGCAAAGACCCAGTACTTC.

In DNA form, the CDR3 reads TGTGCCAGCAGCCAACAACGTGCTAGGAGTGGTGACTACACCTTC. Protein sequence: CASSQQRARSGDYTF. The chain employs TRBV14 and TRBJ1-2; no firm D call. The germline CDR1 and CDR2 sequences are SGHDN and FVKESK. The CDR3 has 15 residues. V lost 2 bases to trimming and J lost 10 bases, with 20 bases between them.

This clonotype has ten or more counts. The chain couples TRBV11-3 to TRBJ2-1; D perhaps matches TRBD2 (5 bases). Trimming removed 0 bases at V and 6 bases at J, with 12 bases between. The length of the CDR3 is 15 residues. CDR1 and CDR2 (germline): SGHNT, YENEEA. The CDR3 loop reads CASSLDRGSANEQFF. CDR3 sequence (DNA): TGTGCCAGCAGCTTAGATCGGGGTAGCGCCAATGAGCAGTTCTTC.

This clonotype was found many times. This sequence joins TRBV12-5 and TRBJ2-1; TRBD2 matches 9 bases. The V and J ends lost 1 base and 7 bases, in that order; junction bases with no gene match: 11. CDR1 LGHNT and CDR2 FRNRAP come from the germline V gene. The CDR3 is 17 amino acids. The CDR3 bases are TGTGCTAGTGGTTTGGCGGCGGGAGGGCCTGGTACAAATGAGCAGTTCTTC. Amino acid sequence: CASGLAAGGPGTNEQFF. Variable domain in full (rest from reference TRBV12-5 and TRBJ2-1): DARVTQTPRHKVTEMGQEVTMRCQPILGHNTVFWYRQTMMQGLELLAYFRNRAPLDDSGMPKDRFSAEMPDATLATLKIQPSEPRDSAVYFCASGLAAGGPGTNEQFFGPGTRLTVL.

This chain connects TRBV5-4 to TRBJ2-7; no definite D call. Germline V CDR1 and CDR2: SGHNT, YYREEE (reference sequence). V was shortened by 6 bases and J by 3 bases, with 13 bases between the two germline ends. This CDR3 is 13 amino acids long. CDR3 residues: CASNSGAVYEQYF. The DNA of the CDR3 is TGTGCCAGCAACTCGGGCGCAGTCTACGAGCAGTACTTC.

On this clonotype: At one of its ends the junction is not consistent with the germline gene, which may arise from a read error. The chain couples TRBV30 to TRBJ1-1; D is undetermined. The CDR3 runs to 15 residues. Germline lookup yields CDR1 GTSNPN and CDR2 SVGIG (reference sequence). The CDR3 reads CAWSPPSAANTEALF. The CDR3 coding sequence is TGTGCCTGGAGTCCTCCCTCTGCAGCGAACACTGAAGCTTTATTT.

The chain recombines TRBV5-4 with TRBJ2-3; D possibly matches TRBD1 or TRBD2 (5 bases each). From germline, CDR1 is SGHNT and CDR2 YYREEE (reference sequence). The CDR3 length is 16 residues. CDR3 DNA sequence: TGTGCTAACTCCACCGGGACGCTGGATACTACAGATACGCAGTATTTT. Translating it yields CANSTGTLDTTDTQYF.

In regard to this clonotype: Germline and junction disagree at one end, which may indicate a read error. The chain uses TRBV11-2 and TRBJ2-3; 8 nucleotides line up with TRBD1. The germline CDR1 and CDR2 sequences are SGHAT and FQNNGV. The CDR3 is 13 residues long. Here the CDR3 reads CTSSVDRGDTQYF. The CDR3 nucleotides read TGTACCAGCAGCGTTGACAGGGGAGATACGCAGTATTTT. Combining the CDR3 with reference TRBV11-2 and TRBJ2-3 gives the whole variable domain EAGVAQSPRYKIIEKRQSVAFWCNPISGHATLYWYQQILGQGPKLLIQFQNNGVVDDSQLPKDRFSAERLKGVDSTLKIQPAKLEDSAVYLCTSSVDRGDTQYFGPGTRLTVL.

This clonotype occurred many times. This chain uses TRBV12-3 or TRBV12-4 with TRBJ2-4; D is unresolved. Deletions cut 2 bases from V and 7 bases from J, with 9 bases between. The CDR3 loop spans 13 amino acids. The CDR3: CASSLRPLNIQYF. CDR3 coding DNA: TGTGCCAGCAGTTTAAGGCCCCTTAACATTCAGTACTTC.

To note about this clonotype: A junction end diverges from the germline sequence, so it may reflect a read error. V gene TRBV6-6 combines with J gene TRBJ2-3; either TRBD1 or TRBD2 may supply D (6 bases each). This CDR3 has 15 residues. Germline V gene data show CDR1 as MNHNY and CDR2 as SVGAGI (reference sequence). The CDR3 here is CDSSYQGRGTDTRYF. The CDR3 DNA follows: TGTGACAGCAGTTACCAGGGGCGGGGCACAGATACGCGGTATTTT.

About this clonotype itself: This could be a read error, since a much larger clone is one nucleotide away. The CDR3 nucleotides are TGTGCCAGCAGCTTGGGACTAGCGGTCACAGATATGCAGTATTTT. Its protein is CASSLGLAVTDMQYF. The rearrangement uses TRBV5-6 and TRBJ2-3; 9 nucleotides align to TRBD2. In germline, CDR1 is SGHDT, CDR2 YYEEEE. The CDR3 is made up of 15 amino acids.

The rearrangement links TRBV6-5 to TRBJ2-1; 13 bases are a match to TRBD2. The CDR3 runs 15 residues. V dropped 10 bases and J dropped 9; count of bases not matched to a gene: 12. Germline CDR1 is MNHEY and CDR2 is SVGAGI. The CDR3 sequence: CANSRYGLAGVEQFF. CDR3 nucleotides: TGTGCCAACTCCCGATATGGACTAGCGGGAGTTGAGCAGTTCTTC.

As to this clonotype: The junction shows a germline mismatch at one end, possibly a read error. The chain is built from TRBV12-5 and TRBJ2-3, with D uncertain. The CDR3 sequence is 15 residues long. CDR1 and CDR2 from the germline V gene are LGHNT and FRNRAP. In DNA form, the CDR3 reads TGTGCTAGTGGTTTGGTGGGAAGGACCACAAATACGCAGTATTTT. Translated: CASGLVGRTTNTQYF. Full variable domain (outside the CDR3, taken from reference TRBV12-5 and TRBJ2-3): DARVTQTPRHKVTEMGQEVTMRCQPILGHNTVFWYRQTMMQGLELLAYFRNRAPLDDSGMPKDRFSAEMPDATLATLKIQPSEPRDSAVYFCASGLVGRTTNTQYFGPGTRLTVL.

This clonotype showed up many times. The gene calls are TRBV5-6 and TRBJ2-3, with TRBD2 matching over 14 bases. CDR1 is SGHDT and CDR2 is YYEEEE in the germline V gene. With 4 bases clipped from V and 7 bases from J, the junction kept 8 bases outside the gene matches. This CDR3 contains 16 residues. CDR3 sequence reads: CASSIGTSGSGNTQYF. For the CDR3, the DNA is TGTGCCAGCAGCATTGGGACTAGCGGGAGTGGTAATACGCAGTATTTT.

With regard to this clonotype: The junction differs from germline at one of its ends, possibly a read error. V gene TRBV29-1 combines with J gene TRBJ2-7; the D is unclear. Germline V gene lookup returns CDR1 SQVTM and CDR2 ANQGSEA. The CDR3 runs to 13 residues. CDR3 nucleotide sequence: TGCAGCGTTGTGGGCTTTACGCTTTACGAGCAGCACTTC. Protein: CSVVGFTLYEQHF.

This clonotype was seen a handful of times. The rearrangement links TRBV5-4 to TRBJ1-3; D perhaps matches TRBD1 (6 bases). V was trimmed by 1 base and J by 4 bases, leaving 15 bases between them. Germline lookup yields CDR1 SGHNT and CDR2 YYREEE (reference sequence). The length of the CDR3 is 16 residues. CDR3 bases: TGTGCCAGCAGCTTGACCCTCTTTGGGACAGGAAACACCATATATTTT. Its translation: CASSLTLFGTGNTIYF.

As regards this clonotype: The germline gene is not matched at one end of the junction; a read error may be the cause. This CDR3 reads CASSLDREQLF. The CDR3 nucleotides are TGTGCCAGCAGCTTAGATCGAGAGCAGCTCTTC. The gene calls are TRBV11-2 and TRBJ2-1; D call uncertain. From germline, CDR1 is SGHAT and CDR2 FQNNGV. The CDR3 totals 11 residues.

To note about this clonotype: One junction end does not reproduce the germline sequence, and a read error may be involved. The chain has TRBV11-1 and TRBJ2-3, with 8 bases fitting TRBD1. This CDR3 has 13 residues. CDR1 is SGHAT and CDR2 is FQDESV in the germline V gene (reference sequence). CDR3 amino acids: CASNWAGTGTQYF. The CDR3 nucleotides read TGTGCCAGCAACTGGGCGGGGACAGGTACGCAGTATTTT.

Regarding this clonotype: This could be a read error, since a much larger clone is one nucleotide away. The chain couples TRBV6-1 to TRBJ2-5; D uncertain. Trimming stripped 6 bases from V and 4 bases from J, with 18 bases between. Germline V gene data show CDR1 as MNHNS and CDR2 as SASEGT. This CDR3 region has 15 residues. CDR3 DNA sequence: TGTGCCAGCAGCTACGACAAGGCCTTAAGAGAGACCCAGTACTTC. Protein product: CASSYDKALRETQYF.

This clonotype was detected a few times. CDR3 amino acids: CASSTRPSGNTIYF. In DNA, the CDR3 is TGTGCCAGCAGCACACGTCCTAGTGGAAACACCATATATTTT. This chain links TRBV6-2 or TRBV6-3 with TRBJ1-3; D is ambiguous. This CDR3 spans 14 amino acids. In germline, CDR1 is MNHEY, CDR2 SVGEGT. Trimming took 6 bases from V and 3 from J, leaving 12 bases between them.

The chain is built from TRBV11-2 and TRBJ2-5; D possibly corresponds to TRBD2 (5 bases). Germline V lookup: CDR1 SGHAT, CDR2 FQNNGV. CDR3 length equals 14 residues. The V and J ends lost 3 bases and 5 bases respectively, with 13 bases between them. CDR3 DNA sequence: TGTGCCAGCAGCTTGGATAGCGAGAGTGAGACCCAGTACTTC. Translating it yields CASSLDSESETQYF.